This TCR beta chain was sequenced in a study of control samples from healthy donors and cancer patients. The V gene lost 4 bases and the J gene lost 8 bases, with 16 bases spanning the gap. Germline CDR1 is SGHTS and CDR2 is YDEGEE. CDR3 length equals 14 residues. Libraries were prepared by immunoSEQ multiplex PCR; TCRdb keeps only in-frame clonotypes and omits some of them. The top ten clones hold 4.5% to 6% of a sample with roughly 80,000 clones, approximately 90% of them seen once. The sequence derives from a woman aged 50 to 65 in good health. Sequences were obtained from blood. V gene TRBV5-8 combines with J gene TRBJ2-1, with D unclear. The CDR3: CASSAGLWSDEQFF. CDR3 DNA sequence: TGTGCCAGCAGCGCAGGTCTTTGGAGCGATGAGCAGTTCTTC.